These 10 T cell receptor beta chains were all obtained from the same sample, sequenced in a study of blood T cell repertoires in COVID-19. Assay: immunoSEQ multiplex PCR; the TCRdb copy retains only in-frame clones and omits some. The sample shows over 200,000 clones, 84% of them seen only once. Sequences were obtained from peripheral blood. All receptors derive from a woman of 80 years or more with COVID-19, enrolled during active disease.

The table lists this clone with a count of one. The chain couples TRBV5-1 to TRBJ2-2; tentatively, D is TRBD2 (6 bases). The V gene's germline CDR1 is SGHRS and CDR2 YFSETQ. This CDR3 region has 16 residues. Trimming cost V 0 bases and J 1 base, with 10 bases left between them. The CDR3 region is CASSLALAENTGELFF. CDR3 nucleotide sequence: TGCGCCAGCAGCTTGGCACTAGCAGAGAACACCGGGGAGCTGTTTTTT.

This chain joins TRBV3-1 (or the pseudogene TRBV3-2) and TRBJ1-6; D is perhaps TRBD1 (5 bases). The CDR3 is 17 amino acids. V lost 3 bases to trimming and J lost 5 bases, with 17 bases between them. CDR1 and CDR2 (germline): LGHDT, YNNKEL (reference sequence). CDR3 sequence (DNA): TGTGCCAGCAGCCAGGGTGGGGGGACCGAGAATAATTCACCCCTCCACTTT. It yields the protein CASSQGGGTENNSPLHF.

The rearrangement joins TRBV21-1 to TRBJ1-3; the D segment call TRBD1 is taken from the table without a DNA check. TRBV21-1 is tagged as a pseudogene. The CDR3 is 14 residues long. The DNA for the CDR3 is TGTGCCAGCAGCTCATGGACAACTGGAAACACCATATATTTT. This encodes CASSSWTTGNTIYF.

The chain carries TRBV3-1 (or the pseudogene TRBV3-2) and TRBJ1-3; TRBD1 aligns across 7 bases. Per the germline V gene, CDR1 is LGHDT and CDR2 is YNNKEL (reference sequence). This CDR3 has 15 residues. With V trimmed by 4 bases and J by 4 bases, 7 bases remained unmatched. CDR3 DNA sequence: TGTGCCAGCAGCCCCCGGACAGGTCGAGGAAACACCATATATTTT. It is translated as CASSPRTGRGNTIYF.

This clone was observed a few times. This sequence joins TRBV19 and TRBJ1-3; D uncertain. CDR1 is LNHDA and CDR2 is SQIVND in the germline V gene (reference sequence). The length of the CDR3 is 16 residues. Trimming stripped 10 bases from V and 4 bases from J, with 23 bases between. The CDR3 sequence: CATAPVGGPTGNTIYF. The CDR3 bases are TGTGCCACCGCCCCGGTCGGAGGGCCCACCGGAAACACCATATATTTT.

The chain uses TRBV10-3 and TRBJ1-1; maybe TRBD1 (5 bases). V gave up 6 bases and J gave up 4 bases, with 15 bases separating them. The CDR3 is 14 residues long. Germline values: CDR1 ENHRY, CDR2 SYGVKD. This chain's CDR3 is CAIRARGSRTEAFF. In DNA, the CDR3 is TGTGCCATCAGAGCCCGGGGGTCGCGCACTGAAGCTTTCTTT.

This rearrangement joins TRBV9 to TRBJ2-7, with TRBD1 matching over 7 bases. V was pared by 4 bases and J by 2 bases, with 12 bases of the junction left unmatched. Germline assignment: CDR1 SGDLS and CDR2 YYNGEE. This CDR3 has 16 amino acids. The CDR3 loop is CASSLTGTATTYEQYF. Here the CDR3 DNA reads TGTGCCAGCAGCCTAACCGGGACAGCGACAACCTACGAGCAGTACTTC.

For the CDR3, the DNA is TGCGCCAGCAGGAAAGTGGGAGTCAATGAGCAGTTCTTC. This encodes CASRKVGVNEQFF. The V and J genes are TRBV5-1 and TRBJ2-1, with a tentative D call TRBD2 (5 bases). This CDR3 is 13 amino acids long. V lost 5 bases and J 6 bases, leaving 12 bases between the germline ends. Germline CDR1 SGHRS, CDR2 YFSETQ.

The rearrangement uses TRBV6-5 and TRBJ1-2; D gene ambiguous. Trimming left V 7 bases short and J 8 bases short, with 17 bases between. Germline V lookup: CDR1 MNHEY, CDR2 SVGAGI. The CDR3 is made up of 13 amino acids. CDR3 region: CASTPDSTAGYTF. CDR3 nucleotides: TGTGCCAGCACCCCCGACTCCACGGCGGGCTACACCTTC.

V usage is TRBV5-5 and J usage is TRBJ1-3, with unresolved D. CDR3 length: 14 residues. V was pared by 4 bases and J by 2 bases, with 10 bases between. From germline, CDR1 is SGHKS and CDR2 YYEKEE (reference sequence). This CDR3 reads CASSRGSAGNTIYF. The CDR3 DNA sequence: TGTGCCAGCAGCCGGGGATCGGCTGGAAACACCATATATTTT.